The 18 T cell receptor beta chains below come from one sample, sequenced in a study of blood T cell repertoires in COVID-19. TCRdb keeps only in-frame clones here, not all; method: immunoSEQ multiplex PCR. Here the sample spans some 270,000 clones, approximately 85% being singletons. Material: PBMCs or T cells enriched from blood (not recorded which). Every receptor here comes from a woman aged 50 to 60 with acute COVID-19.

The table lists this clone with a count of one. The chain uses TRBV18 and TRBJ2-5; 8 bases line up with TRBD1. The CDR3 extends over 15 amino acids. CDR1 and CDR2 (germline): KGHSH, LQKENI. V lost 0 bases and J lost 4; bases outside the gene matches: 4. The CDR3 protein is CASSPPQGAGETQYF. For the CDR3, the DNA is TGTGCCAGCTCACCACCTCAGGGGGCTGGAGAGACCCAGTACTTC.

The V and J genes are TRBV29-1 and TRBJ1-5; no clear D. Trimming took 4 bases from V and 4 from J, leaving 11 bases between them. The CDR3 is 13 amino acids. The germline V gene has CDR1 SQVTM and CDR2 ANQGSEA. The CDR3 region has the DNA TGCAGCGTTGGATCGGGGTCGAATCAGCCCCAGCATTTT. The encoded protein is CSVGSGSNQPQHF.

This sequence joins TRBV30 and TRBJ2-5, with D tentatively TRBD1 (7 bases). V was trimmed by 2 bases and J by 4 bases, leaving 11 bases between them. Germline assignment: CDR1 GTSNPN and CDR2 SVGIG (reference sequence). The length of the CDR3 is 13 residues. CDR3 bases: TGTGCCTGGAGTCGTCAGGGGGGAGAGACCCAGTACTTC. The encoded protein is CAWSRQGGETQYF.

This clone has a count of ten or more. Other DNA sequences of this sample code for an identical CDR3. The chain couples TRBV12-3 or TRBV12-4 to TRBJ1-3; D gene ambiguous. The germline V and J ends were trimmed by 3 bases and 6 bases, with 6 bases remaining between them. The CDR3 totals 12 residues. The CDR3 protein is CASSFRQNTIYF. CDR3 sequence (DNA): TGTGCCAGCAGTTTCCGACAAAACACCATATATTTT.

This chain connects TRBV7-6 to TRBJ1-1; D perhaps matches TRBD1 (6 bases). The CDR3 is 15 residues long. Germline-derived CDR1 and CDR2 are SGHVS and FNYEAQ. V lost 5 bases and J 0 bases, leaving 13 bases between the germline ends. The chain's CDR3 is CASSRNGQLNTEAFF. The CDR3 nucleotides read TGTGCCAGCAGCCGCAATGGACAGTTGAACACTGAAGCTTTCTTT.

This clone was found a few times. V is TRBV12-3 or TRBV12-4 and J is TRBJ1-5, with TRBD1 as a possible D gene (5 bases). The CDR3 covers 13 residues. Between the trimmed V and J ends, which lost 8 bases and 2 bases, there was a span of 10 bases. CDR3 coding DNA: TGTGCCAGCCTCGGGGGTGGCAATCAGCCCCAGCATTTT. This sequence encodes CASLGGGNQPQHF.

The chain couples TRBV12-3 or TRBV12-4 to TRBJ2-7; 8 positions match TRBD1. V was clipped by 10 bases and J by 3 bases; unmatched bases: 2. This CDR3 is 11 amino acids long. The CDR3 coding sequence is TGTGCCATAGGACAGGGCTACGAGCAGTACTTC. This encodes CAIGQGYEQYF.

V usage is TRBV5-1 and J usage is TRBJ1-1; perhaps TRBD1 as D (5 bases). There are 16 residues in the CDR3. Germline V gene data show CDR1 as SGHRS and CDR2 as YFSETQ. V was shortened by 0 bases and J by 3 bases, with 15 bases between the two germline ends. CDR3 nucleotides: TGCGCCAGCAGCTTGGGTTTCTTAGGGGCGGACACTGAAGCTTTCTTT. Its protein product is CASSLGFLGADTEAFF.

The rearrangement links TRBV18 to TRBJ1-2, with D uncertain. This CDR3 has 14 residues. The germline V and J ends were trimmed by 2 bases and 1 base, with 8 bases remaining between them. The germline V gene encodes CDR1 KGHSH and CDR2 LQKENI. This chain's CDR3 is CASSPESNNYGYTF. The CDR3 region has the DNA TGTGCCAGCTCACCAGAGTCCAATAACTATGGCTACACCTTC.

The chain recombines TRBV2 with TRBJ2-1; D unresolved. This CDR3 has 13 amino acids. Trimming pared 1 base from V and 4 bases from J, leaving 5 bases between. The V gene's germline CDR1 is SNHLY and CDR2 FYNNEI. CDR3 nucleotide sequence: TGTGCCAGCAGTGAAGTACGGTACAATGAGCAGTTCTTC. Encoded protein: CASSEVRYNEQFF.

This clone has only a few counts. CDR3 nucleotide sequence: TGTGCCAGCAGCTTCACCACAGGGGTGAACACTGAAGCTTTCTTT. Its translation is CASSFTTGVNTEAFF. The V and J genes are TRBV7-9 and TRBJ1-1, with 7 bases that match TRBD1. With V trimmed by 3 bases and J by 0 bases, 4 bases remained unmatched. Germline assignment: CDR1 SEHNR and CDR2 FQNEAQ (reference sequence). The CDR3 contains 15 residues.

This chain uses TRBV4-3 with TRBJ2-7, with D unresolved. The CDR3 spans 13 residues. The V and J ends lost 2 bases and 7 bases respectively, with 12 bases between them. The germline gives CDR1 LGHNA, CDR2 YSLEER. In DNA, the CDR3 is TGCGCCAGCAGCCAATCGCTGGTCGGTGAGCAGTACTTC. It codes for CASSQSLVGEQYF.

CDR3 amino acids: CASGPWGQGSNQPQHF. CDR3 coding DNA: TGTGCTAGTGGCCCATGGGGACAGGGGAGCAATCAGCCCCAGCATTTT. The chain uses TRBV12-5 and TRBJ1-5; 10 positions match TRBD1. CDR1 and CDR2 (germline): LGHNT, FRNRAP. CDR3 size: 16 residues. Unmatched junction bases numbered 6, after V lost 6 bases and J lost 1 base. The entire variable domain, with the rest obtained from reference TRBV12-5 and TRBJ1-5, is as follows: DARVTQTPRHKVTEMGQEVTMRCQPILGHNTVFWYRQTMMQGLELLAYFRNRAPLDDSGMPKDRFSAEMPDATLATLKIQPSEPRDSAVYFCASGPWGQGSNQPQHFGDGTRLSIL.

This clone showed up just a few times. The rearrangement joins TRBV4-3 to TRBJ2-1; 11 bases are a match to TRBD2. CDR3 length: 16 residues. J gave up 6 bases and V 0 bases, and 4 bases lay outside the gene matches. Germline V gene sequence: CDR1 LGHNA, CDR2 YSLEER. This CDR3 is CASSQDKGLAANEQFF. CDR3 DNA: TGCGCCAGCAGCCAAGATAAGGGACTAGCGGCCAATGAGCAGTTCTTC.

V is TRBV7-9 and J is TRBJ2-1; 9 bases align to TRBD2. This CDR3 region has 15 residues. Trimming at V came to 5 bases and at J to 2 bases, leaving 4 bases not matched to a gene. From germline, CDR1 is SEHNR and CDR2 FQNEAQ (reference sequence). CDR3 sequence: CASSPERGAYNEQFF. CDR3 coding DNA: TGTGCCAGCAGCCCGGAGCGGGGGGCCTACAATGAGCAGTTCTTC.

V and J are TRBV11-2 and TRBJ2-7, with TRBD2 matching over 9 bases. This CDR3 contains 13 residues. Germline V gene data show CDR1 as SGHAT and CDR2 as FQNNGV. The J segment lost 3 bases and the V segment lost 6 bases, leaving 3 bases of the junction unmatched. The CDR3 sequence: CASRMTSGYEQYF. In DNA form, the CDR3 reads TGTGCCAGCAGAATGACTAGCGGCTACGAGCAGTACTTC.

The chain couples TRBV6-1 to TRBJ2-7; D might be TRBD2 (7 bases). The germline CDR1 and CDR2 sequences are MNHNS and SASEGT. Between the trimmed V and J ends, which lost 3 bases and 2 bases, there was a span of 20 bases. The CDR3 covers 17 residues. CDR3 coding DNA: TGTGCCAGCAGTGATTGGGGTTCGACGGGGGGCGCCTACGAGCAGTACTTC. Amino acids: CASSDWGSTGGAYEQYF.

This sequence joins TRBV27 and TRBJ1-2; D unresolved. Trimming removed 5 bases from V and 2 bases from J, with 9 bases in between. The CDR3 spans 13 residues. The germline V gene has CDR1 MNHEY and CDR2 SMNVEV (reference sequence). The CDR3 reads CASSPSVNYGYTF. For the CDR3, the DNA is TGTGCCAGCAGTCCTTCCGTGAACTATGGCTACACCTTC.